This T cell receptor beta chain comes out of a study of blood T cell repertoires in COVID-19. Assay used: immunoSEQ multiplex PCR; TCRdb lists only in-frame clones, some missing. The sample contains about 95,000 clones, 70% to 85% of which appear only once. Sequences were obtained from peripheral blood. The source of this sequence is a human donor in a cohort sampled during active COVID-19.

The CDR3 DNA sequence: TGTGCCAGCACTAGCGCGGGGTCCCCTGAAGCTTTCTTT. This gives the protein CASTSAGSPEAFF. This sequence joins TRBV6-5 and TRBJ1-1; D gene ambiguous. CDR1 is MNHEY, CDR2 SVGAGI, per germline. CDR3 length: 13 amino acids. Between the trimmed V and J ends, which lost 7 bases and 6 bases, there was a span of 15 bases.